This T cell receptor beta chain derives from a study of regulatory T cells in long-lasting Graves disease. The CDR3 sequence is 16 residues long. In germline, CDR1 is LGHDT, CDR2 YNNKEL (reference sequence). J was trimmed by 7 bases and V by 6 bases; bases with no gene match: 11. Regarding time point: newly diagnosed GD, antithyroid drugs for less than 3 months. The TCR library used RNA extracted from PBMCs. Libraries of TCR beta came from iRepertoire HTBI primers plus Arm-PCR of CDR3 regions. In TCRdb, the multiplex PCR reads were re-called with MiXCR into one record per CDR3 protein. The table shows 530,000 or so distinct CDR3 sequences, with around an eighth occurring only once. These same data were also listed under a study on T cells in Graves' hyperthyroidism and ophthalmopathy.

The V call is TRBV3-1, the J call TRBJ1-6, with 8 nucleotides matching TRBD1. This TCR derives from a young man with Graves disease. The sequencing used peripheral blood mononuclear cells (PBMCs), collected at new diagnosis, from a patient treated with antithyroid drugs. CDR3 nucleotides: TGTGCCAGCAGTCCCGGGACAGGAGGGCAAAATTCACCCCTCCACTTT. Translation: CASSPGTGGQNSPLHF.